Below, 12 T cell receptor beta chains from the same sample are listed, as sequenced in a study of T cells in Graves' hyperthyroidism and ophthalmopathy (dated by TCRdb to between 2018 and 2020). The method behind the library was multiplex PCR. The instrument was an Illumina HiSeq 2000. The TCR beta CDR3 regions were amplified from RNA transcripts. The first round of RT-PCR for the TCR CDR3 was performed with the HTBI primer set and the Qiagen OneStep RT-PCR kit. TCRdb reworked the public reads: Q25 trimming with fastp, MiXCR clone assembly, productive beta chains retained. One record per CDR3 amino acid sequence lists the most common genes and DNA. This sample gives a few hundred thousand distinct CDR3 sequences in total; 15% to 17% of them show up just once. The ten largest make up under 7.5% of the sample. The sample comprised blood. The receptors originated from a woman aged 25 to 39 with Graves' hyperthyroidism.

A few counts support this clonotype. The V call is TRBV7-9, the J call TRBJ2-1, with 7 nucleotides matching TRBD2. The junction had 17 bases not matched to a gene; V was cut back by 5 bases and J by 7 bases. Germline CDR1 is SEHNR and CDR2 is FQNEAQ (reference sequence). This CDR3 comprises 17 residues. In DNA form, the CDR3 reads TGTGCCAGCAGCCCCCCCCGGTGGAGCGGGATGAGGAATGAGCAGTTCTTC. This codes for CASSPPRWSGMRNEQFF.

This clonotype was observed at least ten times. The rearrangement uses TRBV14 and TRBJ1-1; D gene unclear. Trimming pared 0 bases from V and 3 bases from J, leaving 11 bases between. CDR3 length equals 15 residues. Per the germline V gene, CDR1 is SGHDN and CDR2 is FVKESK. The CDR3 DNA sequence: TGTGCCAGCAGCCAAGATTTGATAAGGGACACTGAAGCTTTCTTT. Translating it yields CASSQDLIRDTEAFF.

The genes are TRBV27 and TRBJ2-1, with TRBD2 identical over 11 bases. The CDR3 covers 15 residues. With 5 bases clipped from V and 7 bases from J, the junction kept 7 bases outside the gene matches. Looked up from germline, CDR1 is MNHEY and CDR2 is SMNVEV (reference sequence). The CDR3, as DNA: TGTGCCAGCAGTAACGGACTAGCGGGTACTAATGAGCAGTTCTTC. Translated, it gives CASSNGLAGTNEQFF.

This clonotype was seen repeatedly, ten times or more. The V call is TRBV29-1, the J call TRBJ2-5; 9 bases agree with TRBD2. The V and J ends lost 7 bases and 4 bases, in that order; junction bases with no gene match: 10. Germline V lookup: CDR1 SQVTM, CDR2 ANQGSEA. The CDR3 length is 14 residues. CDR3 residues: CSARSGSNGETQYF. CDR3 DNA: TGCAGCGCCCGTAGCGGGAGTAATGGAGAGACCCAGTACTTC.

This clonotype was seen repeatedly, ten times or more. The rearrangement uses TRBV20-1 and TRBJ2-7; TRBD2 matches at 7 bases. Germline V lookup: CDR1 DFQATT, CDR2 SNEGSKA (reference sequence). This CDR3 has 14 amino acids. Germline trimming cut 0 bases from V and 2 bases from J; bases unmatched to any gene: 4. The DNA of the CDR3 is TGCAGTGCTAGAGATGGGCGGGAGACCTACGAGCAGTACTTC. This translates into CSARDGRETYEQYF.

The sample holds many counts of this clonotype. V usage is TRBV28 and J usage is TRBJ2-5, with 9 bases that match TRBD1. This CDR3 has 15 amino acids. Germline CDR1 MDHEN, CDR2 SYDVKM. V gave up 8 bases and J gave up 4 bases; unmatched junction bases: 11. CDR3 nucleotides: TGTGCCAGCGCCAGCGGGACAGGGTATCTAGAGACCCAGTACTTC. It yields the protein CASASGTGYLETQYF.

J is TRBJ2-7 and V is TRBV7-9, with 14 bases aligning to TRBD2. CDR3 length: 18 residues. Germline trimming cut 4 bases from V and 4 bases from J; bases unmatched to any gene: 12. Germline V CDR1 and CDR2: SEHNR, FQNEAQ (reference sequence). The CDR3 nucleotides read TGTGCCAGCAGCTATCACCCCGGGACTAGCGGGAGTAATTACGAGCAGTACTTC. Translating gives CASSYHPGTSGSNYEQYF. Full variable domain (missing parts from reference TRBV7-9 and TRBJ2-7): DTGVSQNPRHKITKRGQNVTFRCDPISEHNRLYWYRQTLGQGPEFLTYFQNEAQLEKSRLLSDRFSAERPKGSFSTLEIQRTEQGDSAMYLCASSYHPGTSGSNYEQYFGPGTRLTVT.

This clonotype was seen at least ten times. This chain joins TRBV11-2 and TRBJ2-1; D remains unclear. This CDR3 contains 14 residues. The V end lost 4 bases, the J end lost 3 bases, and 10 bases lay between the germline ends. Germline V gene data show CDR1 as SGHAT and CDR2 as FQNNGV. CDR3 nucleotides: TGTGCCAGCAGCTCCCCCCGGTACTACAATGAGCAGTTCTTC. Protein sequence: CASSSPRYYNEQFF. The complete variable domain, with remaining parts taken from reference TRBV11-2 and TRBJ2-1, reads EAGVAQSPRYKIIEKRQSVAFWCNPISGHATLYWYQQILGQGPKLLIQFQNNGVVDDSQLPKDRFSAERLKGVDSTLKIQPAKLEDSAVYLCASSSPRYYNEQFFGPGTRLTVL.

This clonotype was counted many times. The chain joins TRBV20-1 to TRBJ2-1; 8 bases fit TRBD2. The CDR3 has 17 amino acids. Unmatched junction bases numbered 15, after V lost 8 bases and J lost 0 bases. Looked up from germline, CDR1 is DFQATT and CDR2 is SNEGSKA (reference sequence). CDR3 protein: CSCSGMYSTLSYNEQFF. CDR3 DNA sequence: TGCAGTTGTAGCGGGATGTACTCAACCCTCTCCTACAATGAGCAGTTCTTC.

To note about this clonotype: The junction does not match germline at one end; this may be a read error. The chain couples TRBV27 to TRBJ2-4; 8 nucleotides line up with TRBD1. Germline V gene sequence: CDR1 MNHEY, CDR2 SMNVEV (reference sequence). The CDR3 is 14 amino acids. CDR3 loop: CTSRRTGNDGIQYF. The CDR3 bases are TGTACCAGCAGGCGGACAGGGAATGACGGCATTCAGTACTTC.

The chain joins TRBV19 to TRBJ2-3; 16 bases are a match to TRBD2. Germline values: CDR1 LNHDA, CDR2 SQIVND (reference sequence). This CDR3 contains 18 residues. V lost 7 bases and J lost 0; bases outside the gene matches: 7. CDR3 DNA sequence: TGTGCCAGTACCAAGGGACTAGCGGGAGGGGCTAGCACAGATACGCAGTATTTT. It is translated as CASTKGLAGGASTDTQYF. The whole variable domain, filled in from reference TRBV19 and TRBJ2-3, reads DGGITQSPKYLFRKEGQNVTLSCEQNLNHDAMYWYRQDPGQGLRLIYYSQIVNDFQKGDIAEGYSVSREKKESFPLTVTSAQKNPTAFYLCASTKGLAGGASTDTQYFGPGTRLTVL.

The V call is TRBV20-1, the J call TRBJ2-1, with 10 bases lining up with TRBD2. CDR3 size: 17 residues. J was trimmed by 3 bases and V by 0 bases; bases with no gene match: 8. In germline, CDR1 is DFQATT, CDR2 SNEGSKA (reference sequence). The CDR3 reads CSARERTGTSDYNEQFF. The CDR3 nucleotides read TGCAGTGCTAGAGAGCGTACCGGGACTAGCGACTACAATGAGCAGTTCTTC.